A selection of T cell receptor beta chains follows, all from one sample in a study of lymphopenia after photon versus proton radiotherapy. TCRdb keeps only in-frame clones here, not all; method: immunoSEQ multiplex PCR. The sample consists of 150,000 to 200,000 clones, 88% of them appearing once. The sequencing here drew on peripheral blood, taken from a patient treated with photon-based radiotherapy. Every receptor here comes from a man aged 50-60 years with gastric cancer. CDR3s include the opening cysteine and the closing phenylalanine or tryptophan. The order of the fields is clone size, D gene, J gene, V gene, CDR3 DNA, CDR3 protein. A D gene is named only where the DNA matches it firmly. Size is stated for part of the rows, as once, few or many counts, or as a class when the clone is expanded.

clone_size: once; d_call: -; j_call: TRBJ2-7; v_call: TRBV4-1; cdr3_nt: TGCGCCAGCAGCCATCCCGTGACAGGAAACTACGAGCAGTACTTC; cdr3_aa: CASSHPVTGNYEQYF
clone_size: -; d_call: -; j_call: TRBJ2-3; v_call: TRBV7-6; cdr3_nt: TGTGCCAGCAGCTTAGAGAGTTTCGCAGATACGCAGTATTTT; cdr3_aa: CASSLESFADTQYF
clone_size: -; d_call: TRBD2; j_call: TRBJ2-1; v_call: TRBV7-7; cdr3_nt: TGTGCCAGCAGCTCCGGGACTAGCGTAAACAATGAGCAGTTCTTC; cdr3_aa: CASSSGTSVNNEQFF
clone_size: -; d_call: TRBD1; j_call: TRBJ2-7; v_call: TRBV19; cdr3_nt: TGTGCCAGTAGTATAGCGCAGGGGGATTACGAGCAGTACTTC; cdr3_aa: CASSIAQGDYEQYF
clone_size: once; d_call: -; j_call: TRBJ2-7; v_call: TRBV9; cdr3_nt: TGTGCCAGCAGCAAAGGGTATTTCTACGAGCAGTACTTC; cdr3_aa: CASSKGYFYEQYF
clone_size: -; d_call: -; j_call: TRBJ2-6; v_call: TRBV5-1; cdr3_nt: TGCGCCAGCAGCTTGATTCAGTACTCTGGGGCCAACGTCCTGACTTTC; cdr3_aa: CASSLIQYSGANVLTF
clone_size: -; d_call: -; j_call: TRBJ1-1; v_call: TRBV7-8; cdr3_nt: TGTGCCAGCAGCTTAGATACAGTCACTGAAGCTTTCTTT; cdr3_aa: CASSLDTVTEAFF
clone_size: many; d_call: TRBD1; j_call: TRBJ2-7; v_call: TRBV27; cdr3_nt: TGTGCCAGCAGGGGGGACAGGGTCGAGCAGTACTTC; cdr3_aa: CASRGDRVEQYF
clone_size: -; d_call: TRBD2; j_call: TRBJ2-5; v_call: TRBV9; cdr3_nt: TGTGCCAGCAGCTTAGGGACTAGCGGGAACTGGGGAGAGACCCAGTACTTC; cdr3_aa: CASSLGTSGNWGETQYF
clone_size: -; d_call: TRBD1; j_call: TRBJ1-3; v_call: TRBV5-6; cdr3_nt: TGTGCCAGCAGCTCGGAAGTAGGGGACAGGGGATCGCCGGGAAACACCATATATTTT; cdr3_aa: CASSSEVGDRGSPGNTIYF
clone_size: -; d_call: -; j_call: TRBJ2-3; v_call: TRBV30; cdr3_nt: TGTGCCACGGACCGGCTTACCTCAGATACGCAGTATTTT; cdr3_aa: CATDRLTSDTQYF
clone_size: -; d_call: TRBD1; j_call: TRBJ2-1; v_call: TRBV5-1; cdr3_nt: TGCGCCAGCAGCTCGAGGGGGCAGGGGGCTAGCGCTTCCTACAATGAGCAGTTCTTC; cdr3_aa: CASSSRGQGASASYNEQFF
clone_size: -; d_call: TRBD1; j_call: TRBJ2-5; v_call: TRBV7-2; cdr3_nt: TGTGCCAGCAGCTTTAACAGGGGTAAAGAGACCCAGTACTTC; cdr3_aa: CASSFNRGKETQYF
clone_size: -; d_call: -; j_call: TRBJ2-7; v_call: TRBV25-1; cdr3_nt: TGTGCCAGCAGTGAACCACGGGTTTCGTTCTACGAGCAGTACTTC; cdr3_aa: CASSEPRVSFYEQYF
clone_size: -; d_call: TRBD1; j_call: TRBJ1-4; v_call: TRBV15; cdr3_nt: TGTGCCACCAGCGGCCGGGACAGGGGGCTAACTAATGAAAAACTGTTTTTT; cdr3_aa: CATSGRDRGLTNEKLFF
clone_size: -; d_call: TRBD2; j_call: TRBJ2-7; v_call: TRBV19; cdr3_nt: TGTGCCAGTAGTTCTAGCGGGTATACCTACGAGCAGTACTTC; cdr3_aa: CASSSSGYTYEQYF
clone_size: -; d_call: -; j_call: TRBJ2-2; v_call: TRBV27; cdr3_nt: TGTGCCAGCAGGCCAACAGCTAGTGGCCCCGGGGAGCTGTTTTTT; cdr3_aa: CASRPTASGPGELFF
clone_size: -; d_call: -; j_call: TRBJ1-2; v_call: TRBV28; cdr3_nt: TGTGCCAGCAGTTTGGGGGCTTCGAACTATGGCTACACCTTC; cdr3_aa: CASSLGASNYGYTF
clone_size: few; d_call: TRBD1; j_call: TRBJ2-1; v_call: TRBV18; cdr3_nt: TGTGCCAGCTCACCGACATTGGGACAGGGTTACAATGAGCAGTTCTTC; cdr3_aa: CASSPTLGQGYNEQFF
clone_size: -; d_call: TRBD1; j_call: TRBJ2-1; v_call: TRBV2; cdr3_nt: TGTGCCAGCAGTGTCCCTTTACGGGACAGACGCAACAATGAGCAGTTCTTC; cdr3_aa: CASSVPLRDRRNNEQFF
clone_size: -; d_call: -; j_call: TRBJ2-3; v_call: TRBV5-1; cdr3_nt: TGCGCCAGCAGCTTGAACTCGGATACGCAGTATTTT; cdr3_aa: CASSLNSDTQYF
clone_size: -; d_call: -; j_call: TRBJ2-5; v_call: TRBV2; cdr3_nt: TGTGCCACCGACGGGACCCCGGGAGCGGAGACCCAGTACTTC; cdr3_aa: CATDGTPGAETQYF
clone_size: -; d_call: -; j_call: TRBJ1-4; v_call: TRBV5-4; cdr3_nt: TGTGCCAGCAGCTTGGAACCAAATGAAAAACTGTTTTTT; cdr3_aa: CASSLEPNEKLFF
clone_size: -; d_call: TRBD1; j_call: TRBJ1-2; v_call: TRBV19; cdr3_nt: TGTGCCAGTAGAGATACAGGGGGAACTAACTATGGCTACACCTTC; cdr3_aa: CASRDTGGTNYGYTF
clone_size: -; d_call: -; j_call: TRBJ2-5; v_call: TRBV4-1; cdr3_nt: TGCGCCAGCAGCCCCGGACAAGGCCCTAAGTCAGAGACCCAGTACTTC; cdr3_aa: CASSPGQGPKSETQYF
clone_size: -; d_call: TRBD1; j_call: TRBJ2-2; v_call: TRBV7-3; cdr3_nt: TGTGCCAGCAGCTTAACGGCCCCGGGACAGGGGGCTTACACCGGGGAGCTGTTTTTT; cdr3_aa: CASSLTAPGQGAYTGELFF
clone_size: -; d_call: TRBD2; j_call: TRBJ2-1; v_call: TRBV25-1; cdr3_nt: TGTGCCAGCAGCCCCCTTTTAGGCGGGAGGAATTACAATGAGCAGTTCTTC; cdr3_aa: CASSPLLGGRNYNEQFF
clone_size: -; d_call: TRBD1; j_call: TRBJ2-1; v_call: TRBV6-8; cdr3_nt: TGTGCCAGCAGTTACTCGATAACAGGGGGCCGTGAGCAGTTCTTC; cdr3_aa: CASSYSITGGREQFF
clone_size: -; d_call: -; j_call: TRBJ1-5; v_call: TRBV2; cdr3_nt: TGTGCCAGCAGTGGACATTATAGCAATCAGCCCCAGCATTTT; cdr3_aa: CASSGHYSNQPQHF
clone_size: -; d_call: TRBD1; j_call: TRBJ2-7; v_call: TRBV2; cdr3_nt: TGTGCCAGCAGTGTGGGGACAGGGAACTACGAGCAGTACTTC; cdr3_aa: CASSVGTGNYEQYF
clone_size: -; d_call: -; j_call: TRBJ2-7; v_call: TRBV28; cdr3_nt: TGTGCCAGCAGTTTATGGGGGCGGGGGCGTGCCCTCTACGAGCAGTACTTC; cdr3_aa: CASSLWGRGRALYEQYF
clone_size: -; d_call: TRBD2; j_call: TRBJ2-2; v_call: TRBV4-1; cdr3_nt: TGCGCCAGCAGCCAAAGTCGGCTAGCGGGAGGCTCCGGGGAGCTGTTTTTT; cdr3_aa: CASSQSRLAGGSGELFF
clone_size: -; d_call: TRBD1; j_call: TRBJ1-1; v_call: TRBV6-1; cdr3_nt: TGTGCCACTCGACAGGGATCGAACACTGAAGCTTTCTTT; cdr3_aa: CATRQGSNTEAFF
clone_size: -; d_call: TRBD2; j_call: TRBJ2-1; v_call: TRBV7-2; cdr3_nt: TGTGCCAGCAGTGCCCGCCGTGCGGGAGCTGGAGAGCAGTTCTTC; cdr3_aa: CASSARRAGAGEQFF
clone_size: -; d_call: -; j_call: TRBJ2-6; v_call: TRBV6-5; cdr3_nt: TGTGCCAGCAGTTACTCTACGGGGTCTGGGGCCAACGTCCTGACTTTC; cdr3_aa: CASSYSTGSGANVLTF
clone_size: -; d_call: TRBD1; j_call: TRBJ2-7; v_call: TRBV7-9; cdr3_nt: TGTGCCAGCAGCTGGGGGACAGGCTCCTACGAGCAGTACTTC; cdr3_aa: CASSWGTGSYEQYF
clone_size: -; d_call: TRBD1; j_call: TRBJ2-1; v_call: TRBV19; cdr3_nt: TGTGCCAGTAGTACCGACAGGGGGTCCTACAATGAGCAGTTCTTC; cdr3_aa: CASSTDRGSYNEQFF
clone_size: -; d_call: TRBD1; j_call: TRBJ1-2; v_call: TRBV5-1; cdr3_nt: TGCGCCAGCAGCCCCCACCCGGGACAGGTCTATGGCTACACCTTC; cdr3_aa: CASSPHPGQVYGYTF
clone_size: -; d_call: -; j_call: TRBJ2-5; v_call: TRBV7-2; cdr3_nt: TGTGCCAGCAGCTTGAGTGTCCAAGAGACCCAGTACTTC; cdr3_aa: CASSLSVQETQYF
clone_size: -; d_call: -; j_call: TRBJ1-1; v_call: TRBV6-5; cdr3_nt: TGTGCCAGCAGTTACGTTACGGAGGGAGGCACTGAAGCTTTCTTT; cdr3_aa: CASSYVTEGGTEAFF